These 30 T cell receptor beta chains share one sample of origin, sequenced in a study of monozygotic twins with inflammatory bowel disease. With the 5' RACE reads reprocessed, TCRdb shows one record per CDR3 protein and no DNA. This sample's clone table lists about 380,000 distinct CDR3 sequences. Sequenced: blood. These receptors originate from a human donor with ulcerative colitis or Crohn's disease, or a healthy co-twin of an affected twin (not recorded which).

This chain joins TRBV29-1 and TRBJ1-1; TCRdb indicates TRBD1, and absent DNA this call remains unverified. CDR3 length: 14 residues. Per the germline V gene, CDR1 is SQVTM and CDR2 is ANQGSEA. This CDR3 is CSVGGDVGYTEAFF. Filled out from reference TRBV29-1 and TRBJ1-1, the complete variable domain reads SAVISQKPSRDICQRGTSLTIQCQVDSQVTMMFWYRQQPGQSLTLIATANQGSEATYESGFVIDKFPISRPNLTFSTLTVSNMSPEDSSIYLCSVGGDVGYTEAFFGQGTRLTVV.

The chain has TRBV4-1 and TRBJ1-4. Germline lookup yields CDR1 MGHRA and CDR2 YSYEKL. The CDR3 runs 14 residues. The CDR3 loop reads CASSQGPRSEKLFF.

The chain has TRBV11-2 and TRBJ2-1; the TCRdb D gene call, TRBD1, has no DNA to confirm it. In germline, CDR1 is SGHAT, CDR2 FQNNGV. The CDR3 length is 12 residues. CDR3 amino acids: CASSFIGPEQFF. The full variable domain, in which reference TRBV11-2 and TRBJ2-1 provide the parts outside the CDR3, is EAGVAQSPRYKIIEKRQSVAFWCNPISGHATLYWYQQILGQGPKLLIQFQNNGVVDDSQLPKDRFSAERLKGVDSTLKIQPAKLEDSAVYLCASSFIGPEQFFGPGTRLTVL.

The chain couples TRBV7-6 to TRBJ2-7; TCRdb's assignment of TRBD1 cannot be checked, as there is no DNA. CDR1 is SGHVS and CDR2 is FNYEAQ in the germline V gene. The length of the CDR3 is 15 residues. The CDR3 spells CASSLAPGQLYEQYF.

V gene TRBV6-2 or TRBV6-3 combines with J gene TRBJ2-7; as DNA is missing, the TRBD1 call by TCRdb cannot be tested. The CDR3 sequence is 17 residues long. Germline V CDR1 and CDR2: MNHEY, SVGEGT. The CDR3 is CASSKIPWGRKSYEQYF.

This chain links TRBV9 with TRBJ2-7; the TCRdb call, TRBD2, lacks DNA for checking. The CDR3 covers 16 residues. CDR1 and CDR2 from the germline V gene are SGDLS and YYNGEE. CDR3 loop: CASSPPGLAGSYEQYF.

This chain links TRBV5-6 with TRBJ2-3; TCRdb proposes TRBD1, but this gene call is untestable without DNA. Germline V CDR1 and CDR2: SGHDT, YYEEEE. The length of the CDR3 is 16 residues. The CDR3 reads CASSLALSGGTDTQYF.

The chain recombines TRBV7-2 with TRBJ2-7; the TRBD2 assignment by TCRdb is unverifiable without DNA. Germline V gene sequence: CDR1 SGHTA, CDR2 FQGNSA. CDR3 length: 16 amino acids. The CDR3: CASSSSSGGPPYEQYF.

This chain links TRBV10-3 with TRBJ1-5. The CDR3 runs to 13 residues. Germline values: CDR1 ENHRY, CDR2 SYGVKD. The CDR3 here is CAIRRVPNQPQHF.

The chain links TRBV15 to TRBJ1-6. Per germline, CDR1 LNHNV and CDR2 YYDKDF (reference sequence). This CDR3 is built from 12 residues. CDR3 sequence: CATSGSHSPLHF.

The CDR3 loop reads CASSPGTTETQYF. The chain joins TRBV5-1 to TRBJ2-5; TCRdb names TRBD2, which stays unverified in the absence of DNA. Germline V CDR1 and CDR2: SGHRS, YFSETQ. The length of the CDR3 is 13 residues.

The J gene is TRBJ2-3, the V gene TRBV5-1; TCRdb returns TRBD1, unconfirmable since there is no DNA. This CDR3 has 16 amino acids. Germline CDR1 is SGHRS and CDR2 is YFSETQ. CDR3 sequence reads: CASSSRTGPIGDTQYF.

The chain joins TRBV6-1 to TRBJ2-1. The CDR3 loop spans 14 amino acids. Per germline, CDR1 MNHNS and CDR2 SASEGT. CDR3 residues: CASLDVRQNNEQFF.

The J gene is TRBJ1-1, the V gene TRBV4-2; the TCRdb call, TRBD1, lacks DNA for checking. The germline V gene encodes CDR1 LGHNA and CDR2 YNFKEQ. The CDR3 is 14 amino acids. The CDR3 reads CASSQAGTGYETFF.

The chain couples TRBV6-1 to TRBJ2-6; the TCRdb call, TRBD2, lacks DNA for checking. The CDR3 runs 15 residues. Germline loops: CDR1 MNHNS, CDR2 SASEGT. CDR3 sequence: CASRPLGSGANVLTF.

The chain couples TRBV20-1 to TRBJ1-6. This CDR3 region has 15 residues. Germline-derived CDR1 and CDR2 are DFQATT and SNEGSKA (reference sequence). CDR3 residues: CSARGQSSYNSPLHF.

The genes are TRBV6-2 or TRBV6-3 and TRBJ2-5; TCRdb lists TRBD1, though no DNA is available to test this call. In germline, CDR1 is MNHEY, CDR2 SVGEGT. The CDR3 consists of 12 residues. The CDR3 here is CASGTGTETQYF.

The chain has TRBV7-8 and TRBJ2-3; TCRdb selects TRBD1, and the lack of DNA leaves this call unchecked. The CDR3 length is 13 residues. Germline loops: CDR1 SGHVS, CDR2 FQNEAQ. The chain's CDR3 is CALGGRNTDTQYF.

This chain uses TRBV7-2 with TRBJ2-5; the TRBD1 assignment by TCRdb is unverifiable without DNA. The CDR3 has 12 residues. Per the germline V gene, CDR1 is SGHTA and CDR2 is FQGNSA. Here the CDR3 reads CASSSGGKTQYF. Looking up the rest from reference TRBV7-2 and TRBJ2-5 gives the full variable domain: GAGVSQSPSNKVTEKGKDVELRCDPISGHTALYWYRQSLGQGLEFLIYFQGNSAPDKSGLPSDRFSAERTGGSVSTLTIQRTQQEDSAVYLCASSSGGKTQYFGPGTRLLVL.

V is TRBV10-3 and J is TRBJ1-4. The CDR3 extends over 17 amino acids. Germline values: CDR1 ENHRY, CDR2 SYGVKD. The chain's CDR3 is CAISEFGVHATNEKLFF.

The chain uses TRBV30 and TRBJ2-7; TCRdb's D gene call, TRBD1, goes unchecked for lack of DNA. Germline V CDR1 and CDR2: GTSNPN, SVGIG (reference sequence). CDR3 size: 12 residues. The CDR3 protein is CAWSVGGYEQYF.

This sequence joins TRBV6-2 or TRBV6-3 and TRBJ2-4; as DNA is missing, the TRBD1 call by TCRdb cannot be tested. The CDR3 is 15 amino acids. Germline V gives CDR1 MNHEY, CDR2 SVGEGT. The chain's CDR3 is CASRHPTAAKNIQYF.

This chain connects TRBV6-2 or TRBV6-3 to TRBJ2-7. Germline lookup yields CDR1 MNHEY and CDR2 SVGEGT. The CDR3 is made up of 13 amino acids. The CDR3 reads CASSYLSLYEQYF.

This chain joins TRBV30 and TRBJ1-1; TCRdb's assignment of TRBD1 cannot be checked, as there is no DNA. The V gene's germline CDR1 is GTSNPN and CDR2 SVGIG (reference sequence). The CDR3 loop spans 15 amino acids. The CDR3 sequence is CAWSVLAGGSTEAFF.

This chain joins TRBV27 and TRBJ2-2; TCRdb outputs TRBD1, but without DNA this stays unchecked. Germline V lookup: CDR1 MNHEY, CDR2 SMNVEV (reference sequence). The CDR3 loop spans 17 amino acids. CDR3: CASSPRTGTGLPGELFF.

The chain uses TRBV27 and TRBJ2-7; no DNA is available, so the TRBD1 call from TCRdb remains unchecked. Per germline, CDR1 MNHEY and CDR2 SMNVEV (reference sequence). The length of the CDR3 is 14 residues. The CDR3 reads CASSFQGDLPEQYF.

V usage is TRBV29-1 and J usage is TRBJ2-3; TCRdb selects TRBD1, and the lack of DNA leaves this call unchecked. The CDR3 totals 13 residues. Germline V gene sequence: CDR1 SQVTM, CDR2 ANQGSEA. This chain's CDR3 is CSGDRGGTDTQYF.

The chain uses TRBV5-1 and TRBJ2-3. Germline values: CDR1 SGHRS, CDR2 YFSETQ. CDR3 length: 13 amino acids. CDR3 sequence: CASSTSNTDTQYF.

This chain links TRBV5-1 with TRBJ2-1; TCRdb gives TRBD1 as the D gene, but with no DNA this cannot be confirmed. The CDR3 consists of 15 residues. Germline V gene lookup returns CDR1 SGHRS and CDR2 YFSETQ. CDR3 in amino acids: CASSIQVRSYNEQFF. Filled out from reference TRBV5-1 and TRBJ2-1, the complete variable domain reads KAGVTQTPRYLIKTRGQQVTLSCSPISGHRSVSWYQQTPGQGLQFLFEYFSETQRNKGNFPGRFSGRQFSNSRSEMNVSTLELGDSALYLCASSIQVRSYNEQFFGPGTRLTVL.

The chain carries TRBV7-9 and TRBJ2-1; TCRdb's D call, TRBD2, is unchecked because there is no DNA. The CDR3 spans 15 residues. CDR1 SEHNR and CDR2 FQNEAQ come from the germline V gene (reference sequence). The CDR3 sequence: CASSPQAGGYNEQFF.